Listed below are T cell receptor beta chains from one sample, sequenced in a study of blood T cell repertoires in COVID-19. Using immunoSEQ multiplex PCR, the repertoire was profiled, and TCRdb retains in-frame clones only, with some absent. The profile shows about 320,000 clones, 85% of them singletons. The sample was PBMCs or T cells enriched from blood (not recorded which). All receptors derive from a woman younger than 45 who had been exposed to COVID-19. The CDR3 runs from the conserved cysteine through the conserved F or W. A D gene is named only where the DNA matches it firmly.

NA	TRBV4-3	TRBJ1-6	TGCGCCAGCAGCCAGGCCCCGCGGAGCTCCTATAATTCACCCCTCCACTTT	CASSQAPRSSYNSPLHF
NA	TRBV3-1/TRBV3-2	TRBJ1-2	TGTGCCAGCAGCCATAGTGTCCCTCGCGGCTATGGCTACACCTTC	CASSHSVPRGYGYTF
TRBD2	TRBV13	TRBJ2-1	TGTGCCAGCAGCTTAATGTCTAGCGGGTACAATGAGCAGTTCTTC	CASSLMSSGYNEQFF
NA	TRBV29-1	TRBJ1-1	TGCAGCGCCCGAGGGCAGGGGAAGACTGAAGCTTTCTTT	CSARGQGKTEAFF
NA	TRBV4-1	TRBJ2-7	TGCGCCAGCAGCCAAGGACGGAGCTACGAGCAGTACTTC	CASSQGRSYEQYF
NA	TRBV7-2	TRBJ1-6	TGTGCCAGCAGCTTACCCACCGTCGGTTCACCCCTCCACTTT	CASSLPTVGSPLHF
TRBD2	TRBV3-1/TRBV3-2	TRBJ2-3	TGTGCCAGCAGCCAAACACTAGCGGGGACAGATACGCAGTATTTT	CASSQTLAGTDTQYF
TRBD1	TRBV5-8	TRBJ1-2	TGTGCCAGCAGCTCGCCCGGGACAGGTCGATTCGGCTACACCTTC	CASSSPGTGRFGYTF
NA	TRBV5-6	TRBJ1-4	TGTGCCAGCAGCTTGGCTATCACGTACAATGAAAAACTGTTTTTT	CASSLAITYNEKLFF
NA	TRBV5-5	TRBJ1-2	TGTGCCAGCAGCTTGGGTCGTGCAGGGAGGGTAGGCGGCTACACCTTC	CASSLGRAGRVGGYTF
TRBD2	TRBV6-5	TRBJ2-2	TGTGCCAGCAGAAGCGGGAGCGGCACCGGGGAGCTGTTTTTT	CASRSGSGTGELFF
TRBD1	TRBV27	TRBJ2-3	TGTGCCAGCAGTTTGAAAGGGGGCGGACAAGCTACGCAGTATTTT	CASSLKGGGQATQYF
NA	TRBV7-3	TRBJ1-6	TGTGCCAGCAGCTCACAGGGCTTGGAGAATTCACCCCTCCACTTT	CASSSQGLENSPLHF
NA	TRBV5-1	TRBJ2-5	TGCGCCAGCAGCCAAACGGGGGAGACCCAGTACTTC	CASSQTGETQYF
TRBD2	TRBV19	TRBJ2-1	TGTGCCAGTAGTAGCACCGGGACTAGTGGTTTAATGGAGCAGTTCTTC	CASSSTGTSGLMEQFF
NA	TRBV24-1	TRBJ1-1	TGTGCCACCAGACCCCCCGGGACAACCCCGAACACTGAAGCTTTCTTT	CATRPPGTTPNTEAFF
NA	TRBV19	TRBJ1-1	TGTGCCAGTAGTATTGGGGGGAAGGCTTTCTTT	CASSIGGKAFF